There are many counts of the clone carrying this T cell receptor beta chain. Unique molecular identifiers were affixed to single, distinct cDNA molecules. MiXCR was run by TCRdb on the 5' RACE reads, yielding one entry per CDR3 protein. The sample lists about 28,000 distinct CDR3 sequences; less than 6.5% were seen once. The data are from a study of early T cells in non-severe SARS-CoV-2 infection. Turning to the study itself: From unsorted whole blood, bulk RNA was sequenced, and the chains remained unpaired.

The ends were cut back, 0 bases at V and 10 bases at J, with 10 bases in the middle. The CDR3 length is 12 residues. CDR1 is DFQATT, CDR2 SNEGSKA, per germline (reference sequence). The specimen was whole blood. The J gene is TRBJ2-1, the V gene TRBV20-1; tentatively, D is TRBD2 (6 bases). This clonotype originated in an adult who was a healthcare worker with PCR-confirmed SARS-CoV-2 infection or an uninfected control (not recorded which). The CDR3 here is CSARDWAGEQFF. The CDR3 DNA is TGCAGTGCTAGAGATTGGGCGGGAGAGCAGTTCTTC.